The 15 T cell receptor beta chains below all came from one sample that was sequenced in a study of human T cells and chemical hapten exposure. One entry per CDR3 protein results from TCRdb running MiXCR on the RACE reads. The sample consists of roughly 130,000 distinct CDR3 sequences, approximately 9.1% of them appearing once. Stated time point: healthy volunteer bleed at 2 weeks. The template was total RNA from unfractionated whole blood. Sequenced sample: whole blood. The receptor set was obtained from a male donor in good health. Some clones in this sample may be carry-over from other donors' samples.

This clonotype was detected only a few times. The chain employs TRBV19 and TRBJ1-5; D is ambiguous. Trimming cost V 0 bases and J 9 bases, with 12 bases left between them. This CDR3 spans 14 amino acids. CDR1 and CDR2 (germline): LNHDA, SQIVND (reference sequence). The CDR3 here is CASSIDKGVRPQHF. The CDR3 DNA sequence: TGTGCCAGTAGTATAGATAAGGGCGTAAGGCCCCAGCATTTT. The full variable domain, in which reference TRBV19 and TRBJ1-5 provide the parts outside the CDR3, is DGGITQSPKYLFRKEGQNVTLSCEQNLNHDAMYWYRQDPGQGLRLIYYSQIVNDFQKGDIAEGYSVSREKKESFPLTVTSAQKNPTAFYLCASSIDKGVRPQHFGDGTRLSIL.

In its sample, this clonotype was seen many times. The rearrangement joins TRBV20-1 to TRBJ1-4; perhaps TRBD1 as D (6 bases). Germline V gene data show CDR1 as DFQATT and CDR2 as SNEGSKA (reference sequence). The CDR3 covers 15 residues. The germline V and J ends were trimmed by 2 bases and 2 bases, with 12 bases remaining between them. The chain's CDR3 is CSARKSGATNEKLFF. CDR3 coding DNA: TGCAGTGCTAGAAAGTCGGGGGCGACTAATGAAAAACTGTTTTTT.

V usage is TRBV4-2 and J usage is TRBJ1-5, with 9 bases fitting TRBD1. Germline CDR1 and CDR2: LGHNA and YNFKEQ. This CDR3 spans 16 amino acids. V lost 2 bases and J lost 5; bases outside the gene matches: 7. The CDR3 is CASSQRTGQGDQPQHF. The CDR3 DNA is TGTGCCAGCAGCCAACGCACGGGACAGGGAGATCAGCCCCAGCATTTT.

This clonotype showed up just a few times. In DNA form, the CDR3 reads TGTGCCAGCAGCTTGGAAACTAGCGGACGTAATGAGCAGTTCTTC. The encoded protein is CASSLETSGRNEQFF. The chain recombines TRBV5-6 with TRBJ2-1; TRBD2 aligns across 8 bases. This CDR3 has 15 residues. The J segment lost 7 bases and the V segment lost 0 bases, leaving 6 bases of the junction unmatched. Germline CDR1 and CDR2: SGHDT and YYEEEE.

This clonotype was counted at least ten times. This chain links TRBV6-5 with TRBJ2-5; D not certain. Between the trimmed V and J ends, which lost 2 bases and 5 bases, there was a span of 9 bases. Germline V gives CDR1 MNHEY, CDR2 SVGAGI. This CDR3 spans 13 amino acids. The CDR3 is CASSYRPWETQYF. The CDR3 DNA reads as TGTGCCAGCAGTTACCGGCCATGGGAGACCCAGTACTTC.

J is TRBJ1-2 and V is TRBV18; D unresolved. CDR1 KGHSH and CDR2 LQKENI come from the germline V gene. The CDR3 loop spans 14 amino acids. Trimming removed 0 bases from V and 2 bases from J, with 7 bases in between. CDR3 nucleotide sequence: TGTGCCAGCTCACCACCGCGACTCAACTATGGCTACACCTTC. As protein: CASSPPRLNYGYTF.

This clonotype came up a few times. The V call is TRBV7-8, the J call TRBJ2-1; TRBD2 agrees at 8 bases. The V and J ends lost 5 bases and 7 bases, in that order; junction bases with no gene match: 16. The CDR3 is 17 amino acids. Germline CDR1 and CDR2: SGHVS and FQNEAQ. CDR3 residues: CASSPGSLAGGSNEQFF. The CDR3 nucleotides are TGTGCCAGCAGCCCCGGATCTCTAGCGGGCGGCAGTAATGAGCAGTTCTTC. The full variable domain, its missing parts supplied by reference TRBV7-8 and TRBJ2-1, is GAGVSQSPRYKVAKRGQDVALRCDPISGHVSLFWYQQALGQGPEFLTYFQNEAQLDKSGLPSDRFFAERPEGSVSTLKIQRTQQEDSAVYLCASSPGSLAGGSNEQFFGPGTRLTVL.

This clonotype was observed a few times. In nucleotides, the CDR3 is TGTGCCACCAGTGATCGTGGGGGGCCTAGCACAGATACGCAGTATTTT. It specifies CATSDRGGPSTDTQYF. The rearrangement links TRBV24-1 to TRBJ2-3; D could derive from TRBD1 or TRBD2 (6 bases each). In germline, CDR1 is KGHDR, CDR2 SFDVKD. Between the trimmed V and J ends, which lost 3 bases and 0 bases, there was a span of 12 bases. This CDR3 comprises 16 residues.

This clonotype appeared a few times. This chain uses TRBV2 with TRBJ1-5; 8 bases match TRBD1. This CDR3 comprises 14 residues. Trimming at V came to 6 bases and at J to 9 bases, leaving 10 bases not matched to a gene. Per the germline V gene, CDR1 is SNHLY and CDR2 is FYNNEI. CDR3 coding DNA: TGTGCCAGCAGGGGCCAGGGGGCCCCATTGCCCCAGCATTTT. Translation gives CASRGQGAPLPQHF.

The table lists this clonotype with many counts. This chain uses TRBV7-9 with TRBJ2-7; D may correspond to TRBD1 or TRBD2 (5 bases each). Germline loops: CDR1 SEHNR, CDR2 FQNEAQ (reference sequence). The CDR3 consists of 14 residues. Trimming cost V 1 base and J 2 bases, with 9 bases left between them. The CDR3 spells CASSLDGTPYEQYF. DNA of the CDR3: TGTGCCAGCAGCTTAGACGGGACCCCCTACGAGCAGTACTTC.

The chain joins TRBV6-1 to TRBJ2-1; maybe TRBD1 (5 bases). The CDR3 consists of 16 residues. CDR1 is MNHNS, CDR2 SASEGT, per germline. Trimming cost V 2 bases and J 4 bases, with 15 bases left between them. In DNA form, the CDR3 reads TGTGCCAGCAGTGAACGTATGACAGTGGGGTACAATGAGCAGTTCTTC. This encodes CASSERMTVGYNEQFF.

The sample holds a few counts of this clonotype. The chain uses TRBV7-2 and TRBJ2-2, with 7 positions matching TRBD1. V lost 0 bases and J lost 4; bases outside the gene matches: 5. CDR1 and CDR2 (germline): SGHTA, FQGNSA. CDR3 length: 16 amino acids. CDR3 residues: CASSLAGTARTGELFF. In nucleotides, the CDR3 is TGTGCCAGCAGCTTAGCCGGGACAGCTCGCACCGGGGAGCTGTTTTTT.

The chain carries TRBV29-1 and TRBJ1-1; D is unresolved. From germline, CDR1 is SQVTM and CDR2 ANQGSEA. The ends were cut back, 5 bases at V and 1 base at J, with 8 bases in the middle. The CDR3 runs to 12 residues. This CDR3 is CSVLPANTEAFF. DNA of the CDR3: TGCAGCGTTCTTCCAGCGAACACTGAAGCTTTCTTT.

Notes on this clonotype: This clone may be a read error of a much larger clone one base away. The V gene is TRBV6-1, the J gene TRBJ2-1; 9 bases match TRBD2. Germline lookup yields CDR1 MNHNS and CDR2 SASEGT. There are 15 residues in the CDR3. CDR3 loop: CTSTPTSGSVDEQFF. The DNA for the CDR3 is TGTACCAGCACCCCTACTAGCGGGTCGGTTGATGAGCAGTTCTTC.

This clonotype was seen only a few times. The gene calls are TRBV5-6 and TRBJ2-7; TRBD1 is a possible D gene (7 bases). The CDR3 runs 13 residues. V was trimmed by 4 bases and J by 6 bases, leaving 14 bases between them. The V gene's germline CDR1 is SGHDT and CDR2 YYEEEE. The CDR3 is CASSPRGTAEQYF. CDR3 sequence (DNA): TGTGCCAGCAGCCCCCGCGGGACAGCCGAGCAGTACTTC.